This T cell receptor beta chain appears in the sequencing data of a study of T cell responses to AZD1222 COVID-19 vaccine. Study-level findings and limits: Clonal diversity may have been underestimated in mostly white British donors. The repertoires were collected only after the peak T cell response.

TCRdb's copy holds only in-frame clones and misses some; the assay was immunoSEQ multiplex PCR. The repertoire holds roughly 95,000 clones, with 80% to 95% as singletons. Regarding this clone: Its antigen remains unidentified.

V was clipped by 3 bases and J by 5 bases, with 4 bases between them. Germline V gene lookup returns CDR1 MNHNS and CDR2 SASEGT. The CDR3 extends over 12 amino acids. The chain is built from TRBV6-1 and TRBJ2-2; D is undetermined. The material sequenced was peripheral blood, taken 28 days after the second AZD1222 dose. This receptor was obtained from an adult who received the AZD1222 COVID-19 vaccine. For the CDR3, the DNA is TGTGCCAGCAGTGATAGAACCGGGGAGCTGTTTTTT. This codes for CASSDRTGELFF.